What follows are 29 T cell receptor beta chains derived from one specimen sequenced in a study of shared clonotypes between healthy human individuals. Assay used: immunoSEQ multiplex PCR; TCRdb lists only in-frame clones, some missing. The repertoire holds about 1.1 million clones, roughly 80% seen once, with 0.89% in the top ten. Specimen: memory CD4+ T cells from PBMCs. Subset in this sample: CD45RA-negative fraction. These receptors originate from a man younger than 30 in good health. Some clones in this sample may be carry-over from other donors' samples.

This clone has just one count. The chain combines TRBV6-5 with TRBJ2-5; 7 nucleotides line up with TRBD1. The CDR3 is made up of 13 amino acids. Germline V CDR1 and CDR2: MNHEY, SVGAGI. V shed 6 bases and J 5 bases; nucleotides not matched to a gene: 6. Here the CDR3 reads CASSRQGRETQYF. CDR3 nucleotide sequence: TGTGCCAGCAGCCGACAGGGTCGTGAGACCCAGTACTTC.

This chain links TRBV7-2 with TRBJ2-5, with D unresolved. CDR1 and CDR2 from the germline V gene are SGHTA and FQGNSA. The CDR3 extends over 15 amino acids. Deletions cut 6 bases from V and 2 bases from J, with 16 bases between. The CDR3 sequence is CASSPDRLRQETQYF. The CDR3 DNA reads TGTGCCAGCAGTCCGGACCGGCTGAGGCAAGAGACCCAGTACTTC.

This clone came up a few times. The rearrangement links TRBV7-2 to TRBJ1-2; a weak D match, TRBD1 (5 bases). Germline V gene lookup returns CDR1 SGHTA and CDR2 FQGNSA. Trimming shortened V by 1 base and J by 4 bases, and 13 bases separated the two germline ends. The CDR3 covers 15 residues. CDR3 protein: CASSLGGTTGYGYTF. CDR3 in DNA: TGTGCCAGCAGCTTAGGGGGGACTACGGGCTATGGCTACACCTTC.

CDR3 DNA sequence: TGTGCCAGCAGCCAGGGGTTTTCTAGCAATCAGCCCCAGCATTTT. Its protein product is CASSQGFSSNQPQHF. The V call is TRBV5-8, the J call TRBJ1-5, with a tentative D call TRBD1 (6 bases). CDR3 length: 15 residues. Germline V CDR1 and CDR2: SGHTS, YDEGEE. The germline V and J ends were trimmed by 4 bases and 0 bases, with 11 bases remaining between them.

The chain uses TRBV4-1 and TRBJ2-4; D possibly corresponds to TRBD2 (6 bases). Trimming left V 3 bases short and J 0 bases short, with 18 bases between. The CDR3 is 18 residues long. CDR1 is MGHRA, CDR2 YSYEKL, per germline. CDR3 sequence reads: CASSQAIGPGVAKNIQYF. The CDR3 coding sequence is TGCGCCAGCAGCCAGGCAATCGGACCGGGGGTAGCCAAAAACATTCAGTACTTC.

This clone occurred a few times. The V and J genes are TRBV1 and TRBJ2-7; TRBD2, the D gene given by the table, was not confirmed from the DNA. TRBV1 is reported as a pseudogene. The CDR3 extends over 13 amino acids. The CDR3 nucleotides are TGCACCAGCGGTACGGGATCACTTTTCGAGCAGTACTTC. Translating it yields CTSGTGSLFEQYF.

The chain combines TRBV28 with TRBJ2-6; D unclear. Between the trimmed V and J ends, which lost 4 bases and 0 bases, there was a span of 4 bases. CDR1 and CDR2 (germline): MDHEN, SYDVKM. This CDR3 comprises 14 residues. This CDR3 reads CASSSGSGANVLTF. CDR3 DNA: TGTGCCAGCAGTTCGGGCTCTGGGGCCAACGTCCTGACTTTC.

In its sample, this clone was seen once. This CDR3 is CASSPEARGRETQYF. CDR3 DNA sequence: TGTGCCAGCAGCCCAGAGGCCAGGGGGCGGGAGACCCAGTACTTC. This chain links TRBV7-3 with TRBJ2-5; TRBD1 matches 8 bases. The junction had 10 bases not matched to a gene; V was cut back by 5 bases and J by 5 bases. The CDR3 runs 15 residues. Germline CDR1 and CDR2: SGHTA and FQGTGA.

The chain links TRBV28 to TRBJ2-5; 9 bases are shared with TRBD2. From germline, CDR1 is MDHEN and CDR2 SYDVKM. Unmatched junction bases numbered 1, after V lost 6 bases and J lost 5 bases. CDR3 length: 12 amino acids. The DNA for the CDR3 is TGTGCCAGCAGCGGACTAGCGGAGACCCAGTACTTC. Protein sequence: CASSGLAETQYF.

The rearrangement links TRBV5-1 to TRBJ2-7; possible D gene TRBD1, 5 bases. This CDR3 is built from 16 residues. Trimming took 0 bases from V and 1 from J, leaving 14 bases between them. Germline V gene sequence: CDR1 SGHRS, CDR2 YFSETQ. CDR3 amino acids: CASSLAPQGSSYEQYF. CDR3 coding DNA: TGCGCCAGCAGCTTGGCCCCGCAGGGCTCTTCCTACGAGCAGTACTTC.

In its sample, this clone was seen a few times. Different DNA sequences within this sample yield the same CDR3. The chain recombines TRBV10-3 with TRBJ2-5; 14 bases align to TRBD2. There are 14 residues in the CDR3. In germline, CDR1 is ENHRY, CDR2 SYGVKD. V trimming: 4 bases; J trimming: 5 bases; junction bases outside the gene matches: 0. The CDR3 region is CAISGLAGGETQYF. CDR3 nucleotide sequence: TGTGCCATCAGTGGACTAGCGGGAGGGGAGACCCAGTACTTC.

The V and J genes are TRBV11-2 and TRBJ2-5, with D possibly being TRBD1 (5 bases). V was shortened by 4 bases and J by 2 bases, with 11 bases between the two germline ends. CDR1 is SGHAT, CDR2 FQNNGV, per germline. The CDR3 sequence is 14 residues long. CDR3 region: CASSSHRRQETQYF. The CDR3 nucleotides read TGTGCCAGCAGCTCTCACAGGAGACAAGAGACCCAGTACTTC. Complete variable domain (other parts from reference TRBV11-2 and TRBJ2-5): EAGVAQSPRYKIIEKRQSVAFWCNPISGHATLYWYQQILGQGPKLLIQFQNNGVVDDSQLPKDRFSAERLKGVDSTLKIQPAKLEDSAVYLCASSSHRRQETQYFGPGTRLLVL.

The V call is TRBV27, the J call TRBJ2-1, with no clear D. V was shortened by 10 bases and J by 5 bases, with 3 bases between the two germline ends. The germline gives CDR1 MNHEY, CDR2 SMNVEV (reference sequence). This CDR3 is built from 9 residues. The CDR3 loop is CAIHNEQFF. CDR3 DNA sequence: TGTGCCATTCACAATGAGCAGTTCTTC.

This clone was seen a handful of times. The rearrangement joins TRBV7-6 to TRBJ1-1; 7 bases line up with TRBD1. The CDR3 length is 15 residues. Germline CDR1 is SGHVS and CDR2 is FNYEAQ. The V segment lost 5 bases and the J segment 3 bases; nucleotides outside the gene matches: 9. The CDR3 DNA reads as TGTGCCAGCAGCCTGGTAGGGGGCGCAGACACTGAAGCTTTCTTT. Translating gives CASSLVGGADTEAFF.

Points on this clone: A much larger clonotype is one base distant, so this may be a read error. Other DNA sequences within the sample encode an identical CDR3. J is TRBJ2-2 and V is TRBV2; tentatively, D is TRBD2 (5 bases). CDR3 length equals 12 residues. The V end lost 5 bases, the J end lost 6 bases, and 7 bases lay between the germline ends. Germline CDR1 is SNHLY and CDR2 is FYNNEI. CDR3 coding DNA: TGTGCCAGCAGTCTCGGGGCCGGGGAGCTGTTTTTT. The encoded protein is CASSLGAGELFF.

The V gene is TRBV2, the J gene TRBJ1-1; 7 bases agree with TRBD1. There are 12 residues in the CDR3. V lost 7 bases, J lost 7 bases, and 6 bases stayed unmatched. Germline assignment: CDR1 SNHLY and CDR2 FYNNEI. The CDR3 loop is CASTVDRSEAFF. CDR3 DNA: TGTGCCAGCACTGTGGACAGGAGTGAAGCTTTCTTT.

V and J are TRBV5-1 and TRBJ2-7; either TRBD1 or TRBD2 may supply D (6 bases each). Trimming left V 0 bases short and J 4 bases short, with 11 bases between. The germline CDR1 and CDR2 sequences are SGHRS and YFSETQ. This CDR3 has 14 amino acids. DNA for the CDR3: TGCGCCAGCAGCTTGGTTGGGGGGCAGTACGAGCAGTACTTC. As protein: CASSLVGGQYEQYF.

V gene TRBV5-4 combines with J gene TRBJ2-5, with D perhaps assigned TRBD1 or TRBD2 (5 bases each). With 1 base removed from V and 1 base from J, the gap between germline ends came to 8 bases. The germline gives CDR1 SGHNT, CDR2 YYREEE (reference sequence). CDR3 length equals 14 residues. The CDR3 sequence is CASSLQRGQETQYF. DNA for the CDR3: TGTGCCAGCAGCTTGCAGAGGGGCCAAGAGACCCAGTACTTC.

The V gene is TRBV30, the J gene TRBJ2-7, with 10 bases lining up with TRBD1. Trimming cost V 7 bases and J 4 bases; bases outside gene matches: 7. Germline-derived CDR1 and CDR2 are GTSNPN and SVGIG (reference sequence). There are 13 residues in the CDR3. The CDR3 spells CAFVRDRGYEQYF. Here the CDR3 DNA reads TGTGCCTTCGTCCGGGACAGGGGTTACGAGCAGTACTTC.

This CDR3 is CASSVVGQGQETQYF. The DNA of the CDR3 is TGTGCCAGCAGCGTAGTGGGACAGGGCCAGGAGACCCAGTACTTC. The rearrangement joins TRBV9 to TRBJ2-5; 9 bases align to TRBD1. This CDR3 comprises 15 residues. The germline V gene encodes CDR1 SGDLS and CDR2 YYNGEE. After removal of 0 bases from V and 5 bases from J, the junction contained 5 bases not matched to a gene.

The rearrangement uses TRBV7-7 and TRBJ2-5; D might be TRBD1 (5 bases). The germline V gene encodes CDR1 SSHAT and CDR2 FNYEAQ (reference sequence). This CDR3 contains 14 residues. V gave up 6 bases and J gave up 2 bases, with 13 bases separating them. Written as DNA, the CDR3 is TGTGCCAGCAGTAGAGCAGGGCTACAAGAGACCCAGTACTTC. The encoded protein is CASSRAGLQETQYF. Filled out from reference TRBV7-7 and TRBJ2-5, the complete variable domain reads GAGVSQSPRYKVTKRGQDVTLRCDPISSHATLYWYQQALGQGPEFLTYFNYEAQPDKSGLPSDRFSAERPEGSISTLTIQRTEQRDSAMYRCASSRAGLQETQYFGPGTRLLVL.

This chain connects TRBV29-1 to TRBJ2-5; D call uncertain. This CDR3 is 11 amino acids long. Germline assignment: CDR1 SQVTM and CDR2 ANQGSEA. The V and J ends lost 8 bases and 5 bases respectively, with 12 bases between them. Here the CDR3 DNA reads TGCAGCCCTTCGACTCCCGAGACCCAGTACTTC. Protein sequence: CSPSTPETQYF.

This chain links TRBV5-6 with TRBJ1-2, with unresolved D. Germline CDR1 SGHDT, CDR2 YYEEEE. V was clipped by 4 bases and J by 4 bases, with 14 bases between them. The CDR3 is made up of 14 amino acids. The CDR3 DNA is TGTGCCAGCAGCCGGAGGGTACAATCCTATGGCTACACCTTC. It codes for CASSRRVQSYGYTF.

The rearrangement uses TRBV7-9 and TRBJ2-7, with D unclear. Trimming stripped 0 bases from V and 4 bases from J, with 7 bases between. This CDR3 is 13 amino acids long. The germline V gene encodes CDR1 SEHNR and CDR2 FQNEAQ (reference sequence). The CDR3 region is CASSLAQHYEQYF. CDR3 nucleotides: TGTGCCAGCAGCTTAGCACAGCATTACGAGCAGTACTTC.

The chain recombines TRBV18 with TRBJ2-7; TRBD2 matches 7 bases. Looked up from germline, CDR1 is KGHSH and CDR2 is LQKENI. V trimming: 8 bases; J trimming: 3 bases; junction bases outside the gene matches: 7. This CDR3 region has 13 residues. This CDR3 reads CASRAREGYEQYF. CDR3 nucleotide sequence: TGTGCCAGCCGGGCCAGGGAGGGCTACGAGCAGTACTTC.

This chain links TRBV9 with TRBJ2-2; D is unresolved. V was clipped by 0 bases and J by 7 bases, with 4 bases between them. The CDR3 covers 12 residues. The germline V gene encodes CDR1 SGDLS and CDR2 YYNGEE. The CDR3 loop is CASSVAVGELFF. The DNA for the CDR3 is TGTGCCAGCAGCGTAGCTGTCGGGGAGCTGTTTTTT.

The chain carries TRBV4-2 and TRBJ2-5, with 9 bases matching TRBD2. The J call may be in error: the DNA end matches TRBJ2-7 better. Germline V gene data show CDR1 as LGHNA and CDR2 as YNFKEQ. The CDR3 length is 17 residues. CDR3 in amino acids: CASSLTIPSGTSYEQYF. Here the CDR3 DNA reads TGTGCCAGCAGCCTAACGATACCTAGCGGGACCTCCTACGAGCAGTACTTC.

This clone was observed a few times. This chain joins TRBV7-3 and TRBJ1-1; no clear D gene. Between the trimmed V and J ends, which lost 5 bases and 11 bases, there was a span of 15 bases. This CDR3 has 12 amino acids. Germline V CDR1 and CDR2: SGHTA, FQGTGA. CDR3 sequence reads: CASSHYAPPAFF. CDR3 DNA: TGTGCCAGCAGCCATTATGCTCCTCCTGCTTTCTTT.

The chain recombines TRBV5-1 with TRBJ2-1, with 13 bases matching TRBD2. The CDR3 covers 15 residues. Germline CDR1 and CDR2: SGHRS and YFSETQ. The ends lost 6 bases at V and 5 bases at J; junction bases unmatched: 5. CDR3 coding DNA: TGCGCCAGCACCGGGGGACTAGCGGGGCACAATGAGCAGTTCTTC. Translating gives CASTGGLAGHNEQFF.